Reported below is one T cell receptor beta chain. Its target is unknown. Germline V gene data show CDR1 as GTSNPN and CDR2 as SVGIG (reference sequence). V dropped 2 bases and J dropped 2 bases, with 16 bases sitting between them. The length of the CDR3 is 15 residues. This sample is drawn from a study of cytomegalovirus exposure and HLA in healthy donors. Across the study: As an earlier analysis found, some 170 million T cells yielded around 110 million unique TCR beta sequences. General study results and limits: For most subjects, TCR beta sequences were reported to predict HLA-A and HLA-B alleles with accuracy. A later analysis found common viral pathogens apparently linked to several of the most significant clusters.

The PCR was carried out with 60 Vbeta primers and 13 Jbeta primers. Only in-frame clones appear in the TCRdb table, and some are missing; sequencing was by immunoSEQ multiplex PCR. The sample includes 120,000 or so clones, 65% to 75% of them seen just once. The sequence came from a man aged 40-49 years in good health and CMV-seropositive. This chain links TRBV30 with TRBJ2-7; D gene uncertain. The source material was PBMCs. For the CDR3, the DNA is TGTGCCTGGAGTCCCCACCTGGTAGAGGCCTACGAGCAGTACTTC. It is translated as CAWSPHLVEAYEQYF. Combining the CDR3 with reference TRBV30 and TRBJ2-7 gives the whole variable domain SQTIHQWPATLVQPVGSPLSLECTVEGTSNPNLYWYRQAAGRGLQLLFYSVGIGQISSEVPQNLSASRPQDRQFILSSKKLLLSDSGFYLCAWSPHLVEAYEQYFGPGTRLTVT.